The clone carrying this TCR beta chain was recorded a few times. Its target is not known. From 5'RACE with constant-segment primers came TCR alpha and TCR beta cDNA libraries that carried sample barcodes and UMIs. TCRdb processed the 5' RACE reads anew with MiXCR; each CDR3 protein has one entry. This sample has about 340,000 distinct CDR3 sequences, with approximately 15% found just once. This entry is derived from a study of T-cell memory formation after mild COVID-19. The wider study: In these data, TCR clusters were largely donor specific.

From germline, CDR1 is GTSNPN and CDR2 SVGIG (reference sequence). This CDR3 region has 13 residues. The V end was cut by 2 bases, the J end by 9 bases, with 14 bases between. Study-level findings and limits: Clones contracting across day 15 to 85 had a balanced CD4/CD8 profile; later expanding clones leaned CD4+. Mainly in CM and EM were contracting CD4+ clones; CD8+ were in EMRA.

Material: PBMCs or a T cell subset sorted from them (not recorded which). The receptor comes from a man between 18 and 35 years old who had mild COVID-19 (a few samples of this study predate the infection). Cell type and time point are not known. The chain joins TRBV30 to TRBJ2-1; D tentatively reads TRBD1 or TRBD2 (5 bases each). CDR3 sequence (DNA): TGTGCCTGGAGTCGGCTTCATGGGGGTGAGCAGTTCTTC. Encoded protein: CAWSRLHGGEQFF. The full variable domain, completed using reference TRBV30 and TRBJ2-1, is SQTIHQWPATLVQPVGSPLSLECTVEGTSNPNLYWYRQAAGRGLQLLFYSVGIGQISSEVPQNLSASRPQDRQFILSSKKLLLSDSGFYLCAWSRLHGGEQFFGPGTRLTVL.